This T cell receptor beta chain derives from a study of early T cells in non-severe SARS-CoV-2 infection. The overall study: Sequenced material consisted of bulk RNA (from unsorted whole blood), and chains were unpaired.

Molecules of cDNA were individually given unique molecular identifiers that were attached to them. TCRdb re-analysed the 5' RACE reads in MiXCR, keeping a single row per CDR3 protein. The repertoire holds tens of thousands of distinct CDR3 sequences, with approximately 8% as singletons. This clonotype was counted only a few times. Specimen: whole blood. This TCR came from an adult who was a healthcare worker with PCR-confirmed SARS-CoV-2 infection or an uninfected control (not recorded which).

This CDR3 is CASSLGQGAYNEQFF. In DNA form, the CDR3 reads TGTGCCAGCAGCTTGGGACAGGGGGCATACAATGAGCAGTTCTTC. V usage is TRBV5-4 and J usage is TRBJ2-1; TRBD1 aligns across 10 bases. CDR3 length equals 15 residues. Losses at the gene ends were 0 bases for V and 4 bases for J; bases not matched to a gene: 1. Germline lookup yields CDR1 SGHNT and CDR2 YYREEE (reference sequence).